This T cell receptor (beta chain) emerged from a study of cytomegalovirus exposure and HLA in healthy donors. Study-wide findings and caveats: In vitro testing confirmed three CMV-associated chains as specific for CMV antigens. Analysis performed later found about 17,000 TCR beta sequences associated with HLA alleles at 0.05 false discovery rate. The listing of fewer than 200 TCR beta chains classed them as cytomegalovirus-associated.

The PCR contained 60 Vbeta and 13 Jbeta primers. Produced via immunoSEQ multiplex PCR; TCRdb's table is partial and in-frame only. The sample has 90,000 to 150,000 clones; over 70% are singletons. Turning to this clone: Its specificity is unknown.

The CDR3 has 14 amino acids. Per the germline V gene, CDR1 is SGHNT and CDR2 is YYREEE (reference sequence). V lost 0 bases and J 10 bases, leaving 17 bases between the germline ends. The chain uses TRBV5-4 and TRBJ2-7; D gene unclear. The sample comprised PBMCs. This TCR was recovered from a woman aged 40 to 55 in good health and CMV-seropositive. CDR3 nucleotides: TGTGCCAGCAGCTTGGGGCAGGCCGTGATCGGTCAGTACTTC. Translated, it gives CASSLGQAVIGQYF.